Below are 2 T cell receptor beta chains sequenced from a single sample in a study of blood T cell repertoires in COVID-19. Clones were read by immunoSEQ multiplex PCR, and TCRdb kept only the in-frame ones, dropping some. In the table there are some 21,000 clones, approximately 86% of which are singletons. Sequenced material: peripheral blood. The receptors come from a human donor with acute or convalescent COVID-19. The donor label of this sample is uncertain.

This rearrangement joins TRBV27 to TRBJ1-4; D might be TRBD1 (6 bases). Germline CDR1 and CDR2: MNHEY and SMNVEV (reference sequence). There are 17 residues in the CDR3. The V end was cut by 5 bases, the J end by 4 bases, with 20 bases between. The CDR3 DNA reads as TGTGCCAGCAGTATACCCGCCCGGACAGAAGATAATGAAAAACTGTTTTTT. This codes for CASSIPARTEDNEKLFF.

CDR3 residues: CASSLSGTAAPNSGNTIYF. CDR3 in DNA: TGCGCCAGCAGCCTTTCCGGGACAGCGGCCCCCAACTCTGGAAACACCATATATTTT. J is TRBJ1-3 and V is TRBV5-1; TRBD1 matches 7 bases. This CDR3 has 19 amino acids. Trimming at V came to 4 bases and at J to 0 bases, leaving 16 bases not matched to a gene. Germline V gene data show CDR1 as SGHRS and CDR2 as YFSETQ. Full variable domain (rest looked up from reference TRBV5-1 and TRBJ1-3): KAGVTQTPRYLIKTRGQQVTLSCSPISGHRSVSWYQQTPGQGLQFLFEYFSETQRNKGNFPGRFSGRQFSNSRSEMNVSTLELGDSALYLCASSLSGTAAPNSGNTIYFGEGSWLTVV.